This is a list of T cell receptor beta chains from one sample in a study of T cell repertoires in cytomegalovirus infection. The antigens of these receptors remain unknown. One entry per CDR3 protein, called by TCRdb with MiXCR from the reads. This repertoire shows approximately 1,000,000 distinct CDR3 sequences, 30% to 40% found once; its top ten account for over 11%. The sample consisted of cultured CD8+ T cells from PBMCs, taken from culture after CMV antigen stimulation. The origin of the receptors is a human donor in good health (CMV status not recorded). Some clones in this sample may be carry-over from other donors' samples. The CDR3 runs from the conserved cysteine through the conserved F or W. Each record gives: J gene, V gene, clone size, D gene, CDR3 protein, CDR3 DNA. A D gene is named only where the DNA matches it firmly. Not every row has a clone size; where given, it reads once, few, many or a size class.

j_gene: TRBJ1-2; v_gene: TRBV27; abundance: few; d_gene: NA; CDR3aa: CASSFLSGPWGYTF; CDR3nt: TGTGCCAGCAGTTTCCTTTCAGGGCCGTGGGGCTACACCTTC
j_gene: TRBJ2-7; v_gene: TRBV12-3/TRBV12-4; abundance: few; d_gene: NA; CDR3aa: CASSDIQKSYEQYF; CDR3nt: TGTGCCAGCAGCGACATCCAGAAATCCTACGAGCAGTACTTC
j_gene: TRBJ1-1; v_gene: TRBV4-1; abundance: few; d_gene: TRBD1; CDR3aa: CASSPKGQGVTEAFF; CDR3nt: TGCGCCAGCAGCCCAAAAGGACAGGGTGTCACTGAAGCTTTCTTT
j_gene: TRBJ1-2; v_gene: TRBV20-1; abundance: NA; d_gene: NA; CDR3aa: CSAPEAGYTF; CDR3nt: TGCAGTGCCCCCGAGGCCGGCTACACCTTC
j_gene: TRBJ1-5; v_gene: TRBV15; abundance: many; d_gene: TRBD1; CDR3aa: CATSRDDHRTGLYSNQPQHF; CDR3nt: TGTGCCACCAGCAGAGATGACCATCGGACAGGTCTTTATAGCAATCAGCCCCAGCATTTT
j_gene: TRBJ2-7; v_gene: TRBV28; abundance: NA; d_gene: NA; CDR3aa: CASSLISTVSEQYF; CDR3nt: TGTGCCAGCAGTTTAATCTCGACAGTTAGCGAGCAGTACTTC
j_gene: TRBJ1-3; v_gene: TRBV7-9; abundance: NA; d_gene: NA; CDR3aa: CASSLVGNSGISGNTIYF; CDR3nt: TGTGCCAGCAGCTTGGTTGGGAACAGCGGCATCTCTGGAAACACCATATATTTT
j_gene: TRBJ2-5; v_gene: TRBV7-9; abundance: few; d_gene: NA; CDR3aa: CATKWGAIETQYF; CDR3nt: TGTGCCACCAAGTGGGGGGCTATCGAGACCCAGTACTTC
j_gene: TRBJ1-4; v_gene: TRBV4-1; abundance: NA; d_gene: NA; CDR3aa: CASSLGSGVGEKLFF; CDR3nt: TGCGCCAGCAGCCTAGGAAGCGGGGTTGGGGAAAAACTGTTTTTT
j_gene: TRBJ2-3; v_gene: TRBV7-6; abundance: many; d_gene: NA; CDR3aa: CASSPAGASWDTQYF; CDR3nt: TGTGCCAGCAGCCCCGCGGGGGCGTCCTGGGATACGCAGTATTTT
j_gene: TRBJ1-2; v_gene: TRBV27; abundance: NA; d_gene: NA; CDR3aa: CASSSNQGTYGYTF; CDR3nt: TGTGCCAGCAGTTCCAATCAGGGGACTTATGGCTACACCTTC
j_gene: TRBJ2-7; v_gene: TRBV29-1; abundance: few; d_gene: TRBD1; CDR3aa: CSVGGQVYEQYF; CDR3nt: TGCAGCGTTGGCGGACAGGTCTACGAGCAGTACTTC
j_gene: TRBJ1-1; v_gene: TRBV19; abundance: NA; d_gene: NA; CDR3aa: CASIRRGGARTEAFF; CDR3nt: TGTGCCAGTATTAGACGAGGGGGGGCGAGAACTGAAGCTTTCTTT
j_gene: TRBJ2-5; v_gene: TRBV7-3; abundance: NA; d_gene: NA; CDR3aa: CAVGPGETQYF; CDR3nt: TGTGCCGTCGGGCCCGGGGAGACCCAGTACTTC
j_gene: TRBJ1-6; v_gene: TRBV20-1; abundance: NA; d_gene: NA; CDR3aa: CSARDYSGSGSPLHF; CDR3nt: TGCAGTGCTAGAGATTACTCAGGATCGGGTTCACCCCTCCACTTT
j_gene: TRBJ1-3; v_gene: TRBV7-6; abundance: few; d_gene: NA; CDR3aa: CASSLGPPGEVTGNTIYF; CDR3nt: TGTGCCAGCAGCCTAGGCCCCCCGGGGGAAGTTACGGGAAACACCATATATTTT
j_gene: TRBJ2-1; v_gene: TRBV24-1; abundance: NA; d_gene: TRBD1; CDR3aa: CATSDTRTGDTYNEQFF; CDR3nt: TGTGCCACCAGTGATACAAGGACAGGCGATACCTACAATGAGCAGTTCTTC
j_gene: TRBJ1-1; v_gene: TRBV9; abundance: NA; d_gene: NA; CDR3aa: CASSVEGFLNTEAFF; CDR3nt: TGTGCCAGCAGCGTAGAAGGGTTCCTGAACACTGAAGCTTTCTTT
j_gene: TRBJ2-1; v_gene: TRBV6-2/TRBV6-3; abundance: few; d_gene: TRBD2; CDR3aa: CASSGTSGNYVNEQFF; CDR3nt: TGTGCCAGCAGTGGCACTAGCGGGAATTACGTCAATGAGCAGTTCTTC
j_gene: TRBJ1-4; v_gene: TRBV4-1; abundance: NA; d_gene: NA; CDR3aa: CASRKEAGEKLFF; CDR3nt: TGCGCCAGCAGAAAAGAGGCCGGGGAAAAACTGTTTTTT
j_gene: TRBJ2-7; v_gene: TRBV5-8; abundance: NA; d_gene: TRBD1; CDR3aa: CASSSRDSLGEQYF; CDR3nt: TGTGCCAGCAGCTCCCGGGACAGCCTTGGCGAGCAGTACTTC
j_gene: TRBJ2-1; v_gene: TRBV7-4; abundance: NA; d_gene: TRBD1; CDR3aa: CASSISAGTGPYNEQFF; CDR3nt: TGTGCCAGCAGCATCAGCGCCGGGACAGGACCCTACAATGAGCAGTTCTTC
j_gene: TRBJ1-2; v_gene: TRBV12-3/TRBV12-4; abundance: many; d_gene: NA; CDR3aa: CASSLGPIYTF; CDR3nt: TGTGCCAGCAGTTTAGGACCTATTTACACCTTC
j_gene: TRBJ2-5; v_gene: TRBV2; abundance: few; d_gene: TRBD2; CDR3aa: CASSATSGGKTQYF; CDR3nt: TGTGCCAGCAGTGCTACTAGCGGGGGAAAGACCCAGTACTTC
j_gene: TRBJ2-1; v_gene: TRBV7-2; abundance: many; d_gene: TRBD2; CDR3aa: CASSLVSGGAFEQFF; CDR3nt: TGTGCCAGCAGCTTAGTCAGCGGGGGGGCTTTTGAGCAGTTCTTC
j_gene: TRBJ2-1; v_gene: TRBV20-1; abundance: few; d_gene: NA; CDR3aa: CSAKLSLGNEQFF; CDR3nt: TGCAGTGCGAAACTAAGCCTGGGGAATGAGCAGTTCTTC
j_gene: TRBJ2-5; v_gene: TRBV9; abundance: NA; d_gene: NA; CDR3aa: CASSVGPGAGIGTQYF; CDR3nt: TGTGCCAGCAGCGTAGGTCCGGGGGCAGGAATTGGGACCCAGTACTTC
j_gene: TRBJ2-4; v_gene: TRBV10-2; abundance: few; d_gene: NA; CDR3aa: CASSGLETIQYF; CDR3nt: TGCGCCAGCAGTGGCCTGGAAACCATTCAGTACTTC
j_gene: TRBJ2-4; v_gene: TRBV7-9; abundance: NA; d_gene: NA; CDR3aa: CASSFERNIQYF; CDR3nt: TGTGCCAGCAGCTTCGAGAGAAACATTCAGTACTTC
j_gene: TRBJ2-7; v_gene: TRBV6-5; abundance: NA; d_gene: TRBD2; CDR3aa: CASSHIMTSGGPYEQYF; CDR3nt: TGTGCCAGCAGTCACATTATGACTAGCGGGGGACCCTACGAGCAGTACTTC
j_gene: TRBJ1-6; v_gene: TRBV6-2/TRBV6-3; abundance: NA; d_gene: NA; CDR3aa: CASSLGLTNSPLHF; CDR3nt: TGTGCCAGCAGTCTCGGACTGACGAATTCACCCCTCCACTTT
j_gene: TRBJ2-1; v_gene: TRBV4-1; abundance: NA; d_gene: NA; CDR3aa: CASSQVILQREQFF; CDR3nt: TGCGCCAGCAGCCAAGTCATTCTGCAGCGAGAGCAGTTCTTC
j_gene: TRBJ2-2; v_gene: TRBV29-1; abundance: NA; d_gene: NA; CDR3aa: CSGRPENTGELFF; CDR3nt: TGCAGCGGACGGCCGGAGAACACCGGGGAGCTGTTTTTT
j_gene: TRBJ2-5; v_gene: TRBV10-3; abundance: few; d_gene: NA; CDR3aa: CAISESLTWEETQYF; CDR3nt: TGTGCCATCAGTGAGTCCCTTACCTGGGAAGAGACCCAGTACTTC
j_gene: TRBJ2-1; v_gene: TRBV2; abundance: NA; d_gene: NA; CDR3aa: CASSRIGGAGYNEQFF; CDR3nt: TGTGCCAGCAGTAGGATTGGGGGGGCCGGTTACAATGAGCAGTTCTTC
j_gene: TRBJ1-6; v_gene: TRBV7-6; abundance: few; d_gene: NA; CDR3aa: CASSKGDGSPLHF; CDR3nt: TGTGCCAGCAGCAAAGGGGATGGGTCACCCCTCCACTTT
j_gene: TRBJ2-1; v_gene: TRBV5-1; abundance: NA; d_gene: NA; CDR3aa: CASSPTTRNHNEQFF; CDR3nt: TGCGCCAGCAGCCCCACGACTAGAAATCACAATGAGCAGTTCTTC
j_gene: TRBJ1-1; v_gene: TRBV7-9; abundance: few; d_gene: TRBD1; CDR3aa: CASSLIIAQGVENTEAFF; CDR3nt: TGTGCCAGCAGCTTAATAATCGCCCAGGGGGTGGAGAACACTGAAGCTTTCTTT
j_gene: TRBJ2-3; v_gene: TRBV7-3; abundance: NA; d_gene: TRBD2; CDR3aa: CASSSHLSGVITDTQYF; CDR3nt: TGTGCCAGCAGCTCCCACCTTAGCGGGGTTATCACAGATACGCAGTATTTT
j_gene: TRBJ2-2; v_gene: TRBV27; abundance: once; d_gene: TRBD2; CDR3aa: CASSFTGGPGTGELFF; CDR3nt: TGTGCCAGCAGTTTTACGGGGGGGCCTGGCACCGGGGAGCTGTTTTTT
j_gene: TRBJ2-5; v_gene: TRBV29-1; abundance: NA; d_gene: TRBD2; CDR3aa: CSARAGVQETQYF; CDR3nt: TGCAGCGCCAGGGCGGGGGTACAAGAGACCCAGTACTTC